The table lists the clone carrying this T cell receptor (beta chain) with many counts. TCRdb called the reads again in MiXCR, with one record for every CDR3 protein. The sample has about 29,000 distinct CDR3 sequences; 18% are singletons. This entry comes from a study of patients with pleural tuberculosis. The sample taken for sequencing was peripheral blood. The clonotype originates from a human donor with pleural tuberculosis.

This CDR3 reads CASSEGTLNTEAFF. The CDR3 DNA sequence: TGTGCCAGTAGTGAAGGAACGTTGAACACTGAAGCTTTCTTT. The chain carries TRBV19 and TRBJ1-1; D is undetermined. There are 14 residues in the CDR3. Germline-derived CDR1 and CDR2 are LNHDA and SQIVND (reference sequence). V dropped 5 bases and J dropped 0 bases, with 10 bases sitting between them.